The 22 T cell receptor beta chains listed next were all sequenced from one sample in a study of shared clonotypes between healthy human individuals. Libraries were prepared by immunoSEQ multiplex PCR; TCRdb keeps only in-frame clonotypes and omits some of them. The sample has some 2.3 million clones; over 90% are singletons. The source material was naive CD4+ T cells from PBMCs. Subset indicated: CD45RA+ positively selected. Source of these receptors: a young man in good health. Some clones in this sample may be carry-over from other donors' samples.

The rearrangement uses TRBV23-1 and TRBJ1-2; D is perhaps TRBD1 (5 bases). TRBV23-1 is labeled an ORF, and its function is uncertain. V dropped 2 bases and J dropped 6 bases, with 22 bases sitting between them. This CDR3 contains 17 residues. The CDR3 region has the DNA TGCGCCAGCAGTCAACCTTGCAGGGAACCCGTGCGACATGGCTACACCTTC. This translates into CASSQPCREPVRHGYTF.

The gene calls are TRBV10-2 and TRBJ2-2, with D perhaps matching TRBD1 or TRBD2 (6 bases each). CDR1 and CDR2 from the germline V gene are WSHSY and SAAADI. V lost 4 bases and J 6 bases, leaving 15 bases between the germline ends. The CDR3 sequence is 15 residues long. DNA of the CDR3: TGCGCCAGCAGTGCCGAACTCGGGGGCCCCGGGGAGCTGTTTTTT. This gives the protein CASSAELGGPGELFF.

The rearrangement uses TRBV19 and TRBJ2-4, with 7 nucleotides matching TRBD1. The germline V gene has CDR1 LNHDA and CDR2 SQIVND (reference sequence). V dropped 5 bases and J dropped 13; count of bases not matched to a gene: 8. The CDR3 spans 12 residues. CDR3 region: CASSLTGVAQYF. The CDR3 DNA sequence: TGTGCCAGTAGTCTCACAGGGGTGGCCCAGTACTTC.

The chain is built from TRBV5-1 and TRBJ2-1, with D tentatively TRBD2 (7 bases). CDR3 length: 16 amino acids. V was clipped by 3 bases and J by 6 bases, with 19 bases between them. Germline values: CDR1 SGHRS, CDR2 YFSETQ. This chain's CDR3 is CASSYEPAGAGNEQFF. The CDR3, as DNA: TGCGCCAGCAGCTACGAACCGGCGGGGGCGGGCAATGAGCAGTTCTTC.

The V gene is TRBV5-5, the J gene TRBJ2-7, with TRBD1 matching over 10 bases. The CDR3 length is 14 residues. The V segment lost 3 bases and the J segment 4 bases; nucleotides outside the gene matches: 4. Germline V gene sequence: CDR1 SGHKS, CDR2 YYEKEE (reference sequence). The CDR3 DNA reads TGTGCCAGCAGCTGGGACAGGGGCACTTACGAGCAGTACTTC. Encoded protein: CASSWDRGTYEQYF.

This clone was detected only once. The chain links TRBV5-1 to TRBJ2-1; 8 bases align to TRBD2. The germline V gene has CDR1 SGHRS and CDR2 YFSETQ. Trimming at V came to 1 base and at J to 4 bases, leaving 4 bases not matched to a gene. This CDR3 has 15 residues. Here the CDR3 reads CASSLLAGQYNEQFF. The CDR3 DNA reads as TGCGCCAGCAGCTTGCTAGCGGGCCAGTACAATGAGCAGTTCTTC.

About this clone: This same CDR3 is encoded by further DNA sequences in the sample. V usage is TRBV18 and J usage is TRBJ2-5; possibly TRBD1 for D (5 bases). V was shortened by 3 bases and J by 2 bases, with 7 bases between the two germline ends. Germline assignment: CDR1 KGHSH and CDR2 LQKENI. CDR3 size: 13 residues. The DNA of the CDR3 is TGTGCCAGCTCACCGAACAGGCAAGAGACCCAGTACTTC. This sequence encodes CASSPNRQETQYF.

The rearrangement joins TRBV7-2 to TRBJ2-3; D is uncertain. With 1 base removed from V and 4 bases from J, the gap between germline ends came to 9 bases. Germline V lookup: CDR1 SGHTA, CDR2 FQGNSA. This CDR3 has 14 amino acids. This CDR3 is CASSLVYLADTQYF. In nucleotides, the CDR3 is TGTGCCAGCAGCTTAGTCTATCTCGCAGATACGCAGTATTTT.

This chain's CDR3 is CASSLGGFAGDNEQFF. The CDR3 DNA follows: TGCGCCAGCAGCTTGGGGGGCTTTGCGGGAGACAATGAGCAGTTCTTC. The chain joins TRBV5-1 to TRBJ2-1; TRBD2 aligns across 7 bases. Germline V CDR1 and CDR2: SGHRS, YFSETQ. This CDR3 region has 16 residues. Trimming cost V 0 bases and J 5 bases; bases outside gene matches: 8.

The chain joins TRBV7-9 to TRBJ2-3; TRBD2 aligns across 7 bases. The CDR3 is 14 residues long. J gave up 1 base and V 5 bases, and 3 bases lay outside the gene matches. Germline values: CDR1 SEHNR, CDR2 FQNEAQ (reference sequence). CDR3 DNA sequence: TGTGCCAGCAGCACCACTAGCGGCACAGATACGCAGTATTTT. Encoded protein: CASSTTSGTDTQYF.

The J gene is TRBJ2-3, the V gene TRBV7-3, with D possibly called TRBD1 or TRBD2 (6 bases each). Germline V CDR1 and CDR2: SGHTA, FQGTGA. The CDR3 is 17 residues long. V lost 2 bases and J 3 bases, leaving 18 bases between the germline ends. Here the CDR3 DNA reads TGTGCCAGCAGCTTATTTCCTCCGGGGGCGCGAACAGATACGCAGTATTTT. It yields the protein CASSLFPPGARTDTQYF.

The chain uses TRBV9 and TRBJ1-1; no definite D call. Trimming stripped 0 bases from V and 0 bases from J, with 12 bases between. Germline V gene lookup returns CDR1 SGDLS and CDR2 YYNGEE. This CDR3 is 16 amino acids long. The CDR3 DNA reads as TGTGCCAGCAGCGTAGTGGCAGACGAGATGAACACTGAAGCTTTCTTT. This sequence encodes CASSVVADEMNTEAFF.

This chain joins TRBV2 and TRBJ1-4, with D unclear. Germline values: CDR1 SNHLY, CDR2 FYNNEI. The CDR3 has 14 residues. Deletions cut 4 bases from V and 6 bases from J, with 12 bases between. CDR3 region: CASSAPLGDEKLFF. DNA of the CDR3: TGTGCCAGCAGTGCCCCCCTGGGAGATGAAAAACTGTTTTTT.

V gene TRBV5-1 combines with J gene TRBJ1-1, with no clear D. V was cut by 4 bases and J by 2 bases, with 6 bases left in between. The CDR3 contains 12 residues. Germline V lookup: CDR1 SGHRS, CDR2 YFSETQ. The CDR3 region has the DNA TGCGCCAGCAGCGAGTCAAACACTGAAGCTTTCTTT. This encodes CASSESNTEAFF.

The gene calls are TRBV11-2 and TRBJ2-1; no reliable D call. V gave up 1 base and J gave up 0 bases, with 7 bases separating them. The CDR3 loop spans 15 amino acids. Germline assignment: CDR1 SGHAT and CDR2 FQNNGV. CDR3 sequence: CASSLGGPSYNEQFF. DNA of the CDR3: TGTGCCAGCAGCTTAGGAGGTCCCTCCTACAATGAGCAGTTCTTC.

The chain carries TRBV27 and TRBJ1-1; weak D call: TRBD1 (5 bases). This CDR3 contains 14 residues. CDR1 is MNHEY and CDR2 is SMNVEV in the germline V gene (reference sequence). Trimming shortened V by 7 bases and J by 1 base, and 13 bases separated the two germline ends. The CDR3: CASTPGRWNTEAFF. The CDR3 nucleotides read TGTGCCAGCACTCCGGGACGCTGGAACACTGAAGCTTTCTTT.

This clone was seen more than once but under ten times. V gene TRBV7-2 combines with J gene TRBJ1-5; D perhaps matches TRBD1 (5 bases). CDR1 SGHTA and CDR2 FQGNSA come from the germline V gene. V lost 4 bases and J 1 base, leaving 8 bases between the germline ends. The CDR3 spans 14 residues. CDR3 bases: TGTGCCAGCAGCTCCCGGGACAGCAATCAGCCCCAGCATTTT. Translation: CASSSRDSNQPQHF.

This chain links TRBV19 with TRBJ1-5, with no clear D. The V end was cut by 2 bases, the J end by 2 bases, with 16 bases between. The CDR3 is 17 amino acids. CDR1 and CDR2 from the germline V gene are LNHDA and SQIVND (reference sequence). The CDR3 spells CASSIISVGIGNQPQHF. As DNA, the CDR3 is TGTGCCAGTAGTATAATTAGCGTTGGGATCGGCAATCAGCCCCAGCATTTT.

The gene calls are TRBV29-1 and TRBJ1-2; 8 bases are shared with TRBD1. The CDR3 runs to 14 residues. The germline V gene has CDR1 SQVTM and CDR2 ANQGSEA. J lost 7 bases, V lost 7 bases, and 14 bases had no gene match. The CDR3 nucleotides are TGCAGCGCCTTAGACAGGGGTGAACCGGCTGGCTACACCTTC. Encoded protein: CSALDRGEPAGYTF. Full variable domain (missing parts from reference TRBV29-1 and TRBJ1-2): SAVISQKPSRDICQRGTSLTIQCQVDSQVTMMFWYRQQPGQSLTLIATANQGSEATYESGFVIDKFPISRPNLTFSTLTVSNMSPEDSSIYLCSALDRGEPAGYTFGSGTRLTVV.

This chain joins TRBV6-5 and TRBJ1-1; D possibly corresponds to TRBD1 (5 bases). The CDR3 is made up of 15 amino acids. Germline-derived CDR1 and CDR2 are MNHEY and SVGAGI. V lost 8 bases, J lost 3 bases, and 19 bases lay in between. The CDR3 coding sequence is TGTGCCAGCTCTGATCTAGGACATGGGGACACTGAAGCTTTCTTT. It is translated as CASSDLGHGDTEAFF.

V usage is TRBV7-9 and J usage is TRBJ1-5; no clear D gene. V was pared by 2 bases and J by 9 bases, with 11 bases between. The CDR3 is made up of 13 amino acids. Germline-derived CDR1 and CDR2 are SEHNR and FQNEAQ (reference sequence). The CDR3 region has the DNA TGTGCCAGCAGCTTAAACTCCCTGTGGCCCCAGCATTTT. Its protein product is CASSLNSLWPQHF. The entire variable domain, with the rest obtained from reference TRBV7-9 and TRBJ1-5, is as follows: DTGVSQNPRHKITKRGQNVTFRCDPISEHNRLYWYRQTLGQGPEFLTYFQNEAQLEKSRLLSDRFSAERPKGSFSTLEIQRTEQGDSAMYLCASSLNSLWPQHFGDGTRLSIL.

This clone showed up just once. This rearrangement joins TRBV21-1 to TRBJ2-7. TRBV21-1 is marked as a pseudogene. CDR3 size: 16 residues. CDR3 in amino acids: CASSSGAGSLSYEQYF. CDR3 nucleotides: TGTGCCAGCAGCTCGGGCGCTGGCAGCCTCTCCTACGAGCAGTACTTC.